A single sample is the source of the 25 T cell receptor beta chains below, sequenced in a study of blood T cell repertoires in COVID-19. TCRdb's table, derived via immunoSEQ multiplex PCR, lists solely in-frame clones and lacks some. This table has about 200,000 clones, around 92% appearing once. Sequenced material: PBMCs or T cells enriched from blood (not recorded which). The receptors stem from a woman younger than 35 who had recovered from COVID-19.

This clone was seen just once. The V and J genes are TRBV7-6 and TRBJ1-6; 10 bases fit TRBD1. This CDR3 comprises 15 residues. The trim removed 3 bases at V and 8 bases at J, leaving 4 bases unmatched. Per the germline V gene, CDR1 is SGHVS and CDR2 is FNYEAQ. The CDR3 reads CASSLTGTGDSPLHF. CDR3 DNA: TGTGCCAGCAGCTTGACCGGGACAGGGGATTCACCCCTCCACTTT.

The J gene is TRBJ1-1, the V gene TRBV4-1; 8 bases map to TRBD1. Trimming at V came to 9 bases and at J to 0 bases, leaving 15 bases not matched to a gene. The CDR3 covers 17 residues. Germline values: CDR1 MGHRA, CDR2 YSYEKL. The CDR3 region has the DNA TGCGCCAGTAAGCAGGCGGACAGGGAAGAGGTGAACACTGAAGCTTTCTTT. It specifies CASKQADREEVNTEAFF.

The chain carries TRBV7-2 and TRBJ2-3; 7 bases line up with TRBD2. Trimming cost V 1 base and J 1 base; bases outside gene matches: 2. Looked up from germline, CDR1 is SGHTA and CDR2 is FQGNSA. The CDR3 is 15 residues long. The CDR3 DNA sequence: TGTGCCAGCAGCTTAGGGCTAGCGGGCACAGATACGCAGTATTTT. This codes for CASSLGLAGTDTQYF.

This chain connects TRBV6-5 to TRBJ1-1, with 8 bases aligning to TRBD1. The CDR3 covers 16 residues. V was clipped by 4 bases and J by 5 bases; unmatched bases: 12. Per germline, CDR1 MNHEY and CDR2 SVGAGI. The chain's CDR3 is CASSLGQGRARTEAFF. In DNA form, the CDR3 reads TGTGCCAGCAGTTTAGGACAGGGTAGGGCGAGGACTGAAGCTTTCTTT.

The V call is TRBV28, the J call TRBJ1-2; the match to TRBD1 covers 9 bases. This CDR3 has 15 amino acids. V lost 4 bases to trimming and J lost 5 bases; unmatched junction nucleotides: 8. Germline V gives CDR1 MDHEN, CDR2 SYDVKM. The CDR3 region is CASSSDPQGAYGYTF. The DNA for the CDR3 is TGTGCCAGCAGTTCGGACCCACAGGGGGCTTATGGCTACACCTTC.

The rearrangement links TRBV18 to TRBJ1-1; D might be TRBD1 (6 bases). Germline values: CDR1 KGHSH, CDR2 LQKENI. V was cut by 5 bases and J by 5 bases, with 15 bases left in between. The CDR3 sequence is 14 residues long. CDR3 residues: CASSTSSGATEAFF. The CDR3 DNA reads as TGTGCCAGCTCAACCAGCTCAGGGGCGACTGAAGCTTTCTTT.

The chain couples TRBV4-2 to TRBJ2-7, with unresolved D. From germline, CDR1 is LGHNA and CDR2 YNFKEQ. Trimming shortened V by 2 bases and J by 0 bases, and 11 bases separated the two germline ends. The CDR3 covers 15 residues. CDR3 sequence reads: CASSQTDTPSYEQYF. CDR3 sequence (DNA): TGTGCCAGCAGCCAAACCGACACCCCCTCCTACGAGCAGTACTTC.

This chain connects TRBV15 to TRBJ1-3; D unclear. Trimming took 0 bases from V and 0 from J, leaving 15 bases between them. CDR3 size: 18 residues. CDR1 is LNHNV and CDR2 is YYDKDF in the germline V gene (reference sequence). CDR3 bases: TGTGCCACCAGCAGAGATCGATTGGGTGACATCTCTGGAAACACCATATATTTT. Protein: CATSRDRLGDISGNTIYF.

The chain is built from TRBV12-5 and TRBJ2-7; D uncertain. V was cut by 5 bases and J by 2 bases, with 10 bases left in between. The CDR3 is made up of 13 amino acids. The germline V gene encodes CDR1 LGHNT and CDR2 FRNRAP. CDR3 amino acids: CASGLGPTYEQYF. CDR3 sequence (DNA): TGTGCTAGTGGTCTAGGTCCGACCTACGAGCAGTACTTC.

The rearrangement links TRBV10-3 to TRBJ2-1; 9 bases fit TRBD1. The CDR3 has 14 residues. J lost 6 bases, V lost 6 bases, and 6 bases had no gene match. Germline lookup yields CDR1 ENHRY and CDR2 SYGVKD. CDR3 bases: TGTGCCATCAGGTTAACGGACAGGGGCAATGAGCAGTTCTTC. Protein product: CAIRLTDRGNEQFF.

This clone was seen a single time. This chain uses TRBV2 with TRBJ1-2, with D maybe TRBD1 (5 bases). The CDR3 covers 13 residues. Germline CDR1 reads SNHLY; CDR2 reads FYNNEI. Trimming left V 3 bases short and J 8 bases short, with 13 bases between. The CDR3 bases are TGTGCCAGCAGTGAGGCCCCAGGGAAGGGCTACACCTTC. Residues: CASSEAPGKGYTF.

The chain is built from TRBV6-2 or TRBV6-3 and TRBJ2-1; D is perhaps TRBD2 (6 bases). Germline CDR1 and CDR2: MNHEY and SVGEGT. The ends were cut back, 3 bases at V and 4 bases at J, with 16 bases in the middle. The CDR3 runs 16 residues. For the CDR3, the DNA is TGTGCCAGCAGTTATGGCGGGACTGACGTTTACAATGAGCAGTTCTTC. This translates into CASSYGGTDVYNEQFF.

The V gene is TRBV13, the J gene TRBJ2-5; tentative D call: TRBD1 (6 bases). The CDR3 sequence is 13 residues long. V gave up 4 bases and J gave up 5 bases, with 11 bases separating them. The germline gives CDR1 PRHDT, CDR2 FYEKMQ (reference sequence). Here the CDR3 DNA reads TGTGCCAGCAGCTCGGGGACATCGGAGACCCAGTACTTC. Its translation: CASSSGTSETQYF.

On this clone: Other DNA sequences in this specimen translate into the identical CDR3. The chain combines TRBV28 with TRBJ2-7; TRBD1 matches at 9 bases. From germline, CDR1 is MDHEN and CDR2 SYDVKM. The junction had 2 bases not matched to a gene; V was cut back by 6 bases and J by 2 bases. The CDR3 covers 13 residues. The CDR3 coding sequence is TGTGCCAGCAGCCGGACAGGGGCCTACGAGCAGTACTTC. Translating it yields CASSRTGAYEQYF.

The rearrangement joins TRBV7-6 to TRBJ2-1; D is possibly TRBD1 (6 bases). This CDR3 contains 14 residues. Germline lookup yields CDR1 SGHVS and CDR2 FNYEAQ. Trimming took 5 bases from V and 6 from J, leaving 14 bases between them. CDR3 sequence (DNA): TGTGCCAGCAGCCCGAACAGGGCAGGCAATGAGCAGTTCTTC. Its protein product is CASSPNRAGNEQFF.

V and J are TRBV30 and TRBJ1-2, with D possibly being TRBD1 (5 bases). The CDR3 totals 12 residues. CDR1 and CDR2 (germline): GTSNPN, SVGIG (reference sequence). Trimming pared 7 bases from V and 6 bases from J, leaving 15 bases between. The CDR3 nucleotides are TGTGCCTTGGGTTCGTTAGGGGATGGCTACACCTTC. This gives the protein CALGSLGDGYTF.

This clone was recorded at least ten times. The CDR3 DNA sequence: TGTGCCAGCAGTTTGTCACAGGGGAAAACGGAAGCTTTCTTT. This codes for CASSLSQGKTEAFF. V and J are TRBV6-2 or TRBV6-3 and TRBJ1-1; 7 nucleotides align to TRBD1. Germline-derived CDR1 and CDR2 are MNHEY and SVGEGT. V trimming: 4 bases; J trimming: 8 bases; junction bases outside the gene matches: 10. There are 14 residues in the CDR3.

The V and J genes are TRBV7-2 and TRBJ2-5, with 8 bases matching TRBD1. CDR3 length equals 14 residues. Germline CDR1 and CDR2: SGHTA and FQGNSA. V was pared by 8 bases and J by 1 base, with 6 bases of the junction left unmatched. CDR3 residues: CASRTGRGQETQYF. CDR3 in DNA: TGTGCCAGCCGGACAGGGAGAGGCCAAGAGACCCAGTACTTC.

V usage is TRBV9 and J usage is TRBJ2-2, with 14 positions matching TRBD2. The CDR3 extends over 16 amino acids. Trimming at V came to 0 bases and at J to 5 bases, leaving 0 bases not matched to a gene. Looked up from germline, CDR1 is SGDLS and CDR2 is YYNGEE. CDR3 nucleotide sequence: TGTGCCAGCAGCGTAGGACTAGCGGGGGGGACCGGGGAGCTGTTTTTT. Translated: CASSVGLAGGTGELFF.

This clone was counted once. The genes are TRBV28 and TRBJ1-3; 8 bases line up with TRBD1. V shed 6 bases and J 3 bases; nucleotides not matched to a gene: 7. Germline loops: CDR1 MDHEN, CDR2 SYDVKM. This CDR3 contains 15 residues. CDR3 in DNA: TGTGCCAGCAGCCAGGGGGCTGGGTTTGGAAACACCATATATTTT. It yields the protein CASSQGAGFGNTIYF.

As DNA, the CDR3 is TGTGCCAGCAGCCCGGAGGGGACGGTGAACACTGAAGCTTTCTTT. Translation gives CASSPEGTVNTEAFF. The chain carries TRBV5-4 and TRBJ1-1; D perhaps matches TRBD1 (5 bases). This CDR3 is 15 amino acids long. Germline V lookup: CDR1 SGHNT, CDR2 YYREEE (reference sequence). Trimming left V 4 bases short and J 0 bases short, with 13 bases between.

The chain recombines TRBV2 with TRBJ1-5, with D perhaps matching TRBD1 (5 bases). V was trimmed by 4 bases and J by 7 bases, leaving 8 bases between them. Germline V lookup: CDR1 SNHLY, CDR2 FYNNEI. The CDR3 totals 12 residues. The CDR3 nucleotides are TGTGCCAGCAGTGCAGGGAACCAGCCCCAGCATTTT. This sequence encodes CASSAGNQPQHF.

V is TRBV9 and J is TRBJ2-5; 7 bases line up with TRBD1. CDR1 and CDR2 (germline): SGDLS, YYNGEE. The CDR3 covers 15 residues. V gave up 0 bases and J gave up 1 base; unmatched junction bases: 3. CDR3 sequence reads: CASSVDTGVQETQYF. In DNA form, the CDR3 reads TGTGCCAGCAGCGTAGACACAGGGGTCCAAGAGACCCAGTACTTC. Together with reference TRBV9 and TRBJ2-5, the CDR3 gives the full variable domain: DSGVTQTPKHLITATGQRVTLRCSPRSGDLSVYWYQQSLDQGLQFLIQYYNGEERAKGNILERFSAQQFPDLHSELNLSSLELGDSALYFCASSVDTGVQETQYFGPGTRLLVL.

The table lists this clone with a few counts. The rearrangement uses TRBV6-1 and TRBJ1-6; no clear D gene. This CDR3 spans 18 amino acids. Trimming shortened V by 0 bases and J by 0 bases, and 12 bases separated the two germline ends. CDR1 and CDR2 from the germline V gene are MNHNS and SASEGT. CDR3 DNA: TGTGCCAGCAGTGAAGCCGGGTCAGCGAGCTCCTATAATTCACCCCTCCACTTT. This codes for CASSEAGSASSYNSPLHF.

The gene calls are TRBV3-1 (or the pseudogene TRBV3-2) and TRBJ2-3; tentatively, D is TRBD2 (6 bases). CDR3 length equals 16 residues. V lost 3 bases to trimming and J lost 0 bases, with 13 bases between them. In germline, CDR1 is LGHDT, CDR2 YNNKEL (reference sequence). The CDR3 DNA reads TGTGCCAGCAGCCACACAGGACTAATTAGCACAGATACGCAGTATTTT. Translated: CASSHTGLISTDTQYF.